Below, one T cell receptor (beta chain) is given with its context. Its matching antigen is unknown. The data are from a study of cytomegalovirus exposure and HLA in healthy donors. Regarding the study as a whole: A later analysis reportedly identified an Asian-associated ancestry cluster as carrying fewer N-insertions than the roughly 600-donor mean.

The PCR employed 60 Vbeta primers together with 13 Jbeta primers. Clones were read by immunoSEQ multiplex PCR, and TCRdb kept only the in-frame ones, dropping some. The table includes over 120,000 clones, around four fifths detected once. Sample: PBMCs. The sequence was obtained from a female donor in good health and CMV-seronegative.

DNA for the CDR3: TGTGCCAGTAGTAGACAGGGAAATAGCAATCAGCCCCAGCATTTT. Translation: CASSRQGNSNQPQHF. The J gene is TRBJ1-5, the V gene TRBV19; 7 bases line up with TRBD1. The germline gives CDR1 LNHDA, CDR2 SQIVND (reference sequence). The trim removed 4 bases at V and 0 bases at J, leaving 3 bases unmatched. CDR3 length: 15 amino acids. Supplemented by reference TRBV19 and TRBJ1-5, the full variable domain reads DGGITQSPKYLFRKEGQNVTLSCEQNLNHDAMYWYRQDPGQGLRLIYYSQIVNDFQKGDIAEGYSVSREKKESFPLTVTSAQKNPTAFYLCASSRQGNSNQPQHFGDGTRLSIL.